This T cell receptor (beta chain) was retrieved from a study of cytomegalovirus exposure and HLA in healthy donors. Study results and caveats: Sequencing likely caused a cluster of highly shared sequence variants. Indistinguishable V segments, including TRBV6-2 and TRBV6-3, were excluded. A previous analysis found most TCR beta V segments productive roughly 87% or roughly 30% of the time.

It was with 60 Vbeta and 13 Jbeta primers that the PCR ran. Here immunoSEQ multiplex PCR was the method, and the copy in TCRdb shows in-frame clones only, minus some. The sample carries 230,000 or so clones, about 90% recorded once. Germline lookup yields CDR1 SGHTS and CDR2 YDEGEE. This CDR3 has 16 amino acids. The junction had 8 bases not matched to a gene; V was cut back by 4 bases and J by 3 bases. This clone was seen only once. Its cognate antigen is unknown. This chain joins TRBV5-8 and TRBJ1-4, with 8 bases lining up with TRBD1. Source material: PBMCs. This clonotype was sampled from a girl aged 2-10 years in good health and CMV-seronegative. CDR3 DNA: TGTGCCAGCAGCCCCGGACAGGGCCATGCTAATGAAAAACTGTTTTTT. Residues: CASSPGQGHANEKLFF.